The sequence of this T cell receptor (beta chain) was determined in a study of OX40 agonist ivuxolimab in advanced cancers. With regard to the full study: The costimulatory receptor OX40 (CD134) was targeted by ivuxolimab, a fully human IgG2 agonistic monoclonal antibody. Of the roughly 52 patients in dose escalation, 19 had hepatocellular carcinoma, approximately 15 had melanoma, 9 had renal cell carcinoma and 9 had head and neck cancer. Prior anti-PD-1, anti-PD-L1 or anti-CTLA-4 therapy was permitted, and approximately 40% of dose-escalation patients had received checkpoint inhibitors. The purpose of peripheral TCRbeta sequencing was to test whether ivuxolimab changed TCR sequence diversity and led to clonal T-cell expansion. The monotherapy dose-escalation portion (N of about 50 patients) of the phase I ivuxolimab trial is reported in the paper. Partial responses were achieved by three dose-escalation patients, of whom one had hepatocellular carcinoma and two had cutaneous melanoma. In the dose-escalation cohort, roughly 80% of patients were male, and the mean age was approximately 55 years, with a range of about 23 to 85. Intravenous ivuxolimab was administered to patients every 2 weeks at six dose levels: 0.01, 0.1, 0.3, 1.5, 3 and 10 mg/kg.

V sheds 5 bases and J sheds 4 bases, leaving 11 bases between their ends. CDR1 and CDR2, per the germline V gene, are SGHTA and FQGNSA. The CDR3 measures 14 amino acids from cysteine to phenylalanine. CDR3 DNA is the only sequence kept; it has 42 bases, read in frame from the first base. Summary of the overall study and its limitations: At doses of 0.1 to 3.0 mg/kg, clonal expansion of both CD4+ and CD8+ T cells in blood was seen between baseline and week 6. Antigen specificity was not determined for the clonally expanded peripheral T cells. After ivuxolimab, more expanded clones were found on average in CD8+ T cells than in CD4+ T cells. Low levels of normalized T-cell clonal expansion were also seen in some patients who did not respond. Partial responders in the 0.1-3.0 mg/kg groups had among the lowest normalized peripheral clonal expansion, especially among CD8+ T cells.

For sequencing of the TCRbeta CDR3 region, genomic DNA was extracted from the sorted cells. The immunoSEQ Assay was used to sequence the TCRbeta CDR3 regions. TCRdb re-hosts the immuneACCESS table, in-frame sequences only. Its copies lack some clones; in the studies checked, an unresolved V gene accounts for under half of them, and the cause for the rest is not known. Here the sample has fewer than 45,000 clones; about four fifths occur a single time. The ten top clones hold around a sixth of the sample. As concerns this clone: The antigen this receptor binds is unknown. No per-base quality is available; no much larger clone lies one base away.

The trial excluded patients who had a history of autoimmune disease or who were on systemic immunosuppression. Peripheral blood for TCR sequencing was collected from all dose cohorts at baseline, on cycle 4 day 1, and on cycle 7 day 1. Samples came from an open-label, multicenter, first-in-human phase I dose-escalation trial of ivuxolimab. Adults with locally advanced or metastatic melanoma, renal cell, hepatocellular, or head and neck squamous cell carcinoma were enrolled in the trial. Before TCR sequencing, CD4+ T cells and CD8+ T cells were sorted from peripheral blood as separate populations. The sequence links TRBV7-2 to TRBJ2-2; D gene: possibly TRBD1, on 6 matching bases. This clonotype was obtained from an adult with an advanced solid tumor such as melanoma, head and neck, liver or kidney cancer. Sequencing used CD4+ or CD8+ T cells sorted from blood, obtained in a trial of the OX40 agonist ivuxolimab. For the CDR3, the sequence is CASSPTGSTGELFF. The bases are TGTGCCAGCAGCCCTACAGGGTCCACCGGGGAGCTGTTTTTT.